These 30 T cell receptor beta chains were sequenced from one sample in a study of response to subunit inactivated influenza vaccine. Via MiXCR, TCRdb re-called the RT-PCR reads, giving one row per CDR3 protein. The data contain about 700,000 distinct CDR3 sequences, less than 15% of them singletons. The input for sequencing was PBMCs from blood, taken about 14 days before vaccination. The receptors here all came from a man in his forties or fifties who received an inactivated influenza vaccine.

The chain carries TRBV2 and TRBJ2-1; the match to TRBD1 covers 7 bases. The CDR3 consists of 15 residues. With V trimmed by 3 bases and J by 4 bases, 6 bases remained unmatched. The germline V gene encodes CDR1 SNHLY and CDR2 FYNNEI. The CDR3 sequence: CASSDRTGAYNEQFF. CDR3 coding DNA: TGTGCCAGCAGTGACAGGACAGGTGCATACAATGAGCAGTTCTTC.

This clonotype was seen more than once but under ten times. CDR3 nucleotide sequence: TGCGCCAGCAGCCAAGAAGGGACAGGGGACTCCTACGAGCAGTACTTC. This gives the protein CASSQEGTGDSYEQYF. This chain uses TRBV5-1 with TRBJ2-7; TRBD1 matches 10 bases. V was pared by 4 bases and J by 0 bases, with 7 bases of the junction left unmatched. Germline-derived CDR1 and CDR2 are SGHRS and YFSETQ. There are 16 residues in the CDR3. Variable domain in full (rest from reference TRBV5-1 and TRBJ2-7): KAGVTQTPRYLIKTRGQQVTLSCSPISGHRSVSWYQQTPGQGLQFLFEYFSETQRNKGNFPGRFSGRQFSNSRSEMNVSTLELGDSALYLCASSQEGTGDSYEQYFGPGTRLTVT.

The rearrangement links TRBV4-1 to TRBJ1-1, with 7 bases matching TRBD1. The V segment lost 4 bases and the J segment 4 bases; nucleotides outside the gene matches: 6. The CDR3 is 14 residues long. The germline CDR1 and CDR2 sequences are MGHRA and YSYEKL. CDR3 bases: TGCGCCAGCAGCCCTGACAGGGCTGGCACTGAAGCTTTCTTT. Protein product: CASSPDRAGTEAFF.

CDR3: CASYDSVNINEQFF. The CDR3 DNA reads as TGCGCCAGCTATGACAGCGTTAACATAAATGAGCAGTTCTTC. The chain uses TRBV5-1 and TRBJ2-1; maybe TRBD1 (5 bases). The CDR3 loop spans 14 amino acids. The ends were cut back, 7 bases at V and 7 bases at J, with 18 bases in the middle. Germline values: CDR1 SGHRS, CDR2 YFSETQ.

In its sample, this clonotype was seen a few times. This sequence joins TRBV4-3 and TRBJ1-4; maybe TRBD1 (6 bases). Trimming removed 1 base from V and 3 bases from J, with 12 bases in between. Germline CDR1 LGHNA, CDR2 YSLEER. The CDR3 runs to 16 residues. The CDR3 sequence: CASSQASGGPNEKLFF. Written as DNA, the CDR3 is TGCGCCAGCAGCCAAGCTAGTGGGGGCCCTAATGAAAAACTGTTTTTT.

This clonotype came up many times. The chain uses TRBV12-3 or TRBV12-4 and TRBJ2-2, with D maybe TRBD2 (7 bases). CDR3 length: 15 residues. With 1 base removed from V and 4 bases from J, the gap between germline ends came to 10 bases. The CDR3 reads CASSLVGGGTGELFF. The CDR3 DNA is TGTGCCAGCAGTTTAGTGGGAGGGGGCACCGGGGAGCTGTTTTTT.

The chain couples TRBV6-5 to TRBJ2-3, with D possibly matching TRBD2 (6 bases). V gave up 4 bases and J gave up 4 bases, with 15 bases separating them. The CDR3 has 15 residues. Germline V lookup: CDR1 MNHEY, CDR2 SVGAGI. The CDR3 region is CASSSGTLTPDTQYF. The CDR3 bases are TGTGCCAGCAGTTCCGGGACTCTAACCCCAGATACGCAGTATTTT.

In its sample, this clonotype was seen many times. The chain uses TRBV4-1 and TRBJ1-5; TRBD1 might be the D (5 bases). Between the trimmed V and J ends, which lost 1 base and 2 bases, there was a span of 18 bases. This CDR3 region has 18 residues. CDR1 is MGHRA, CDR2 YSYEKL, per germline. The CDR3 sequence is CASSQGSIRGRGNQPQHF. DNA of the CDR3: TGCGCCAGCAGCCAAGGATCAATTCGGGGACGGGGCAATCAGCCCCAGCATTTT.

The rearrangement uses TRBV5-1 and TRBJ2-7; 7 positions match TRBD2. The CDR3 totals 15 residues. The V gene's germline CDR1 is SGHRS and CDR2 YFSETQ. Trimming took 0 bases from V and 1 from J; bases not matched to a gene: 4. The CDR3 nucleotides read TGCGCCAGCAGCTTGGCCAGGACTAGTTCCTACGAGCAGTACTTC. This encodes CASSLARTSSYEQYF.

The V gene is TRBV29-1, the J gene TRBJ2-5; D gene ambiguous. V lost 4 bases, J lost 7 bases, and 10 bases lay in between. The germline V gene has CDR1 SQVTM and CDR2 ANQGSEA. CDR3 length equals 11 residues. The CDR3: CSVGVQVTQYF. The CDR3 DNA sequence: TGCAGCGTTGGTGTGCAGGTGACCCAGTACTTC.

This clonotype was counted between two and nine times. The CDR3 protein is CASSYHGLRAPYFYF. In DNA, the CDR3 is TGTGCCAGCAGTTACCATGGCCTCCGGGCCCCCTACTTCTATTTT. The rearrangement uses TRBV6-2 or TRBV6-3 and TRBJ2-3, with D unresolved. V lost 2 bases and J 15 bases, leaving 24 bases between the germline ends. Looked up from germline, CDR1 is MNHEY and CDR2 is SVGEGT. The CDR3 is made up of 15 amino acids.

This chain's CDR3 is CAWSVVGTKNIQYF. The CDR3 DNA sequence: TGTGCCTGGAGTGTTGTAGGGACCAAAAACATTCAGTACTTC. The chain employs TRBV30 and TRBJ2-4; D is undetermined. The germline V gene encodes CDR1 GTSNPN and CDR2 SVGIG (reference sequence). The CDR3 length is 14 residues. Trimming stripped 0 bases from V and 2 bases from J, with 8 bases between. The whole variable domain, remainder taken from reference TRBV30 and TRBJ2-4, is SQTIHQWPATLVQPVGSPLSLECTVEGTSNPNLYWYRQAAGRGLQLLFYSVGIGQISSEVPQNLSASRPQDRQFILSSKKLLLSDSGFYLCAWSVVGTKNIQYFGAGTRLSVL.

The chain uses TRBV11-2 and TRBJ2-7; D perhaps matches TRBD2 (5 bases). The CDR3 sequence is 14 residues long. V was cut by 5 bases and J by 6 bases, with 17 bases left in between. Germline CDR1 reads SGHAT; CDR2 reads FQNNGV. The CDR3 reads CASSPWSGLGEQYF. DNA of the CDR3: TGTGCCAGCAGCCCATGGAGTGGACTCGGCGAGCAGTACTTC.

The chain joins TRBV5-4 to TRBJ1-2, with a possible D match to TRBD1 (5 bases). In germline, CDR1 is SGHNT, CDR2 YYREEE (reference sequence). This CDR3 contains 13 residues. The V end lost 2 bases, the J end lost 7 bases, and 12 bases lay between the germline ends. CDR3 sequence reads: CASSLGTLAGYTF. CDR3 bases: TGTGCCAGCAGCTTAGGGACCTTGGCTGGCTACACCTTC.

V usage is TRBV29-1 and J usage is TRBJ2-7, with TRBD1 matching over 7 bases. From germline, CDR1 is SQVTM and CDR2 ANQGSEA. The CDR3 covers 12 residues. V lost 6 bases and J lost 5; bases outside the gene matches: 7. The CDR3: CSVLQGTHEQYF. CDR3 coding DNA: TGCAGCGTCCTACAGGGGACCCACGAGCAGTACTTC.

There are a few counts of this clonotype. The V and J genes are TRBV7-8 and TRBJ2-1; 11 bases are a match to TRBD2. The CDR3 runs to 17 residues. V trimming: 1 base; J trimming: 7 bases; junction bases outside the gene matches: 9. The germline V gene has CDR1 SGHVS and CDR2 FQNEAQ. CDR3 amino acids: CASSLGVAGGPGNEQFF. CDR3 bases: TGTGCCAGCAGCTTAGGGGTAGCGGGAGGGCCAGGTAATGAGCAGTTCTTC. The entire variable domain, with the rest obtained from reference TRBV7-8 and TRBJ2-1, is as follows: GAGVSQSPRYKVAKRGQDVALRCDPISGHVSLFWYQQALGQGPEFLTYFQNEAQLDKSGLPSDRFFAERPEGSVSTLKIQRTQQEDSAVYLCASSLGVAGGPGNEQFFGPGTRLTVL.

This clonotype was counted only a few times. The gene calls are TRBV7-2 and TRBJ2-7; D might be TRBD1 (6 bases). The V gene lost 1 base and the J gene lost 4 bases, with 11 bases spanning the gap. This CDR3 is 14 amino acids long. Germline assignment: CDR1 SGHTA and CDR2 FQGNSA. CDR3 loop: CASSLVEGDYEQYF. Written as DNA, the CDR3 is TGTGCCAGCAGCTTAGTTGAGGGGGATTACGAGCAGTACTTC.

This clonotype has just a few counts. This sequence joins TRBV4-3 and TRBJ1-1, with no clear D. The CDR3 loop spans 13 amino acids. V was cut by 1 base and J by 1 base, with 4 bases left in between. The V gene's germline CDR1 is LGHNA and CDR2 YSLEER. CDR3 loop: CASSQVPNTEAFF. The CDR3 coding sequence is TGCGCCAGCAGCCAAGTCCCGAACACTGAAGCTTTCTTT.

This CDR3 is CATTLNRRANYGYTF. The CDR3, as DNA: TGTGCCACCACCTTGAACAGACGAGCTAACTATGGCTACACCTTC. The chain is built from TRBV2 and TRBJ1-2; D is unresolved. Per the germline V gene, CDR1 is SNHLY and CDR2 is FYNNEI. V was pared by 10 bases and J by 0 bases, with 18 bases between. The CDR3 runs to 15 residues.

Notes on this clonotype: A read error may account for a junction end that differs from germline. CDR3 in amino acids: CASSKGGVRDSFEQYF. CDR3 nucleotide sequence: TGTGCCAGCAGCAAGGGGGGGGTCAGGGACTCCTTCGAGCAGTACTTC. The chain recombines TRBV2 with TRBJ2-7; D might be TRBD2 (7 bases). CDR1 is SNHLY, CDR2 FYNNEI, per germline. CDR3 size: 16 residues. Complete variable domain (other parts from reference TRBV2 and TRBJ2-7): EPEVTQTPSHQVTQMGQEVILRCVPISNHLYFYWYRQILGQKVEFLVSFYNNEISEKSEIFDDQFSVERPDGSNFTLKIRSTKLEDSAMYFCASSKGGVRDSFEQYFGPGTRLTVT.

This clonotype was recorded at least ten times. The genes are TRBV14 and TRBJ2-7; D ambiguous. The CDR3 covers 13 residues. V lost 4 bases to trimming and J lost 6 bases, with 13 bases between them. CDR1 and CDR2 from the germline V gene are SGHDN and FVKESK. CDR3 nucleotides: TGTGCCAGCAGCCGCTTTGACTCTGGCGAGCAGTACTTC. Amino acid sequence: CASSRFDSGEQYF.

This chain uses TRBV9 with TRBJ2-7; 7 nucleotides match TRBD1. Trimming at V came to 0 bases and at J to 5 bases, leaving 8 bases not matched to a gene. The CDR3 totals 15 residues. Germline values: CDR1 SGDLS, CDR2 YYNGEE. This CDR3 reads CASSVGGGAPDEQYF. In DNA form, the CDR3 reads TGTGCCAGCAGCGTAGGAGGGGGCGCGCCCGACGAGCAGTACTTC.

This clonotype was recorded a few times. This chain connects TRBV11-2 to TRBJ2-1, with 12 positions matching TRBD2. The CDR3 has 17 residues. V lost 0 bases and J lost 6; bases outside the gene matches: 6. Germline V gives CDR1 SGHAT, CDR2 FQNNGV. The CDR3 DNA is TGTGCCAGCAGCTTAGAACTAGCGGGGGGCCGGGGCAATGAGCAGTTCTTC. Protein: CASSLELAGGRGNEQFF.

J is TRBJ2-1 and V is TRBV12-3 or TRBV12-4; tentatively, D is TRBD2 (6 bases). V lost 6 bases and J lost 5, with 17 bases in between. The CDR3 length is 15 residues. For the CDR3, the DNA is TGTGCCAGCAGCCCAGTGGGTGGAGGGAACAATGAGCAGTTCTTC. Its translation is CASSPVGGGNNEQFF.

J is TRBJ2-1 and V is TRBV2, with 10 bases lining up with TRBD2. Germline-derived CDR1 and CDR2 are SNHLY and FYNNEI. The CDR3 sequence is 13 residues long. Germline trimming cut 7 bases from V and 5 bases from J; bases unmatched to any gene: 2. The CDR3 bases are TGTGCCAGCATTGGGACTAGCGACAATGAGCAGTTCTTC. Protein product: CASIGTSDNEQFF.

The table lists this clonotype with a few counts. This chain joins TRBV28 and TRBJ2-5, with 11 bases matching TRBD1. The germline V gene has CDR1 MDHEN and CDR2 SYDVKM. This CDR3 is built from 15 residues. The junction had 5 bases not matched to a gene; V was cut back by 2 bases and J by 6 bases. The CDR3 protein is CASSLGQGALKTQYF. CDR3 in DNA: TGTGCCAGCAGTTTAGGACAGGGGGCGCTTAAGACCCAGTACTTC. The entire variable domain, with the rest obtained from reference TRBV28 and TRBJ2-5, is as follows: DVKVTQSSRYLVKRTGEKVFLECVQDMDHENMFWYRQDPGLGLRLIYFSYDVKMKEKGDIPEGYSVSREKKERFSLILESASTNQTSMYLCASSLGQGALKTQYFGPGTRLLVL.

Many counts were recorded for this clonotype. The chain is built from TRBV5-1 and TRBJ1-1, with D unclear. The CDR3 loop spans 14 amino acids. With 7 bases removed from V and 3 bases from J, the gap between germline ends came to 16 bases. Per the germline V gene, CDR1 is SGHRS and CDR2 is YFSETQ. CDR3 in amino acids: CASGSRGMDTEAFF. CDR3 in DNA: TGCGCCAGCGGGAGCCGAGGGATGGACACTGAAGCTTTCTTT. The variable domain in full, with the rest retrieved from reference TRBV5-1 and TRBJ1-1, is KAGVTQTPRYLIKTRGQQVTLSCSPISGHRSVSWYQQTPGQGLQFLFEYFSETQRNKGNFPGRFSGRQFSNSRSEMNVSTLELGDSALYLCASGSRGMDTEAFFGQGTRLTVV.

The rearrangement uses TRBV7-2 and TRBJ2-3; 9 bases match TRBD2. Trimming cost V 0 bases and J 3 bases; bases outside gene matches: 7. There are 17 residues in the CDR3. Per germline, CDR1 SGHTA and CDR2 FQGNSA. CDR3 region: CASSLAELRGGTDTQYF. CDR3 in DNA: TGTGCCAGCAGCTTAGCGGAGTTGCGGGGGGGAACAGATACGCAGTATTTT.

The V gene is TRBV5-5, the J gene TRBJ2-5; D may be TRBD1 (6 bases). The CDR3 loop spans 13 amino acids. V lost 4 bases and J 4 bases, leaving 11 bases between the germline ends. The germline V gene encodes CDR1 SGHKS and CDR2 YYEKEE (reference sequence). CDR3 DNA: TGTGCCAGCAGCCAGGACAGTCCAGAGACCCAGTACTTC. It is translated as CASSQDSPETQYF.

This clonotype was seen ten or more times. This chain joins TRBV30 and TRBJ2-1, with D tentatively TRBD2 (7 bases). CDR3 length: 14 residues. V gave up 4 bases and J gave up 2 bases, with 12 bases separating them. CDR1 is GTSNPN and CDR2 is SVGIG in the germline V gene (reference sequence). The CDR3 nucleotides read TGTGCCTGGAATTGGGGGGGCCCCTACAATGAGCAGTTCTTC. Its protein is CAWNWGGPYNEQFF.